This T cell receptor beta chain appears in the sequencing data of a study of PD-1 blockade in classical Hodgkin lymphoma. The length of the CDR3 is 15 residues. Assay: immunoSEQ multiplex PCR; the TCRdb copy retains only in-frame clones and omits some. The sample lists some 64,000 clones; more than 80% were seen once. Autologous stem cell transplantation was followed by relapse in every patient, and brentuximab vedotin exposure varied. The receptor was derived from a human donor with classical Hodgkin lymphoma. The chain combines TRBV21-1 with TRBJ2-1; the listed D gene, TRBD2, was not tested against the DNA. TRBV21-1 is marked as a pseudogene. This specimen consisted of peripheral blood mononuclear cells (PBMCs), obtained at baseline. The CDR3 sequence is CASSNGSGGKGEQFF. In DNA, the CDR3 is TGTGCCAGCAGCAATGGTAGCGGGGGGAAAGGTGAGCAGTTCTTC.